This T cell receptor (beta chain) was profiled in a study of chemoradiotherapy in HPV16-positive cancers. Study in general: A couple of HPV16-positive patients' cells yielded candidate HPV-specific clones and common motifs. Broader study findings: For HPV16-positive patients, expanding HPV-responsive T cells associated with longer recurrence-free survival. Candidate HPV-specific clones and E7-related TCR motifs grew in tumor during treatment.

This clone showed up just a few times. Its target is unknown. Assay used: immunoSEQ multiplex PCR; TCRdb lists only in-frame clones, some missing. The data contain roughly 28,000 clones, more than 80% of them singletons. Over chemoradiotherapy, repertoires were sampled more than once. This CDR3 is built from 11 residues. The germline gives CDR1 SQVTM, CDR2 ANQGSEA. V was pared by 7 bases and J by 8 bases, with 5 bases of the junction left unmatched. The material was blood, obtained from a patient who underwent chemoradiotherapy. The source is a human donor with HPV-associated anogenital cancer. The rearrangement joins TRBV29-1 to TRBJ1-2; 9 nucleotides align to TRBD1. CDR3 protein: CSARTGAGYTF. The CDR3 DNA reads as TGCAGCGCGCGGACAGGGGCCGGCTACACCTTC. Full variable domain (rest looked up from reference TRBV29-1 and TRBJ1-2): SAVISQKPSRDICQRGTSLTIQCQVDSQVTMMFWYRQQPGQSLTLIATANQGSEATYESGFVIDKFPISRPNLTFSTLTVSNMSPEDSSIYLCSARTGAGYTFGSGTRLTVV.